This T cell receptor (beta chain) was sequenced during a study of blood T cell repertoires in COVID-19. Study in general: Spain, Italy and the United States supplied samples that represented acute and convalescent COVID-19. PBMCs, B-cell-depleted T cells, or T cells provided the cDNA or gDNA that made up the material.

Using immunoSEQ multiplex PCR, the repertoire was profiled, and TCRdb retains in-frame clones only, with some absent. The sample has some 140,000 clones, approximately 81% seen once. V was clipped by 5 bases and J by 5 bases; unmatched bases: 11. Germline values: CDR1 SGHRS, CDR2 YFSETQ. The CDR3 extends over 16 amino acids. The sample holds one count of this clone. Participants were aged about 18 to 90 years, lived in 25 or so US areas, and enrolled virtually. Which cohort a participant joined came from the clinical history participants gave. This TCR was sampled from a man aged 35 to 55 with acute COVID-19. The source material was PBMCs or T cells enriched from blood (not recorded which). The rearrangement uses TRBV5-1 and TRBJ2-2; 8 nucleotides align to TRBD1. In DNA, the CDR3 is TGCGCCAGCAGTTTCCTCATCGGACAGGGAACCGGGGAGCTGTTTTTT. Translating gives CASSFLIGQGTGELFF.